The 21 T cell receptor beta chains given below trace back to one sample, sequenced in a study of T cells in Graves' hyperthyroidism and ophthalmopathy. Authors of the study amplified TCR beta CDR3 regions from RNA transcripts. During a first-round RT-PCR of the TCR CDR3, the HTBI primer set was used. MiXCR was run by TCRdb on the multiplex PCR reads, yielding one entry per CDR3 protein. The sample has 600,000 to 800,000 distinct CDR3 sequences, 30% to 40% seen once. The specimen was blood. The receptors here all came from a woman between 40 and 55 years old with Graves' hyperthyroidism.

Concerning this clonotype: Its ends do not fully match the called genes, so a read error is possible. The rearrangement links TRBV7-9 to TRBJ2-2, with D possibly matching TRBD2 (6 bases). CDR3 size: 15 residues. CDR1 and CDR2 (germline): SEHNR, FQNEAQ (reference sequence). CDR3: CASSPTAGNTGGLFF. Written as DNA, the CDR3 is TGCGCCAGCAGCCCGACGGCAGGGAACACCGGGGGGCTGTTTTTT.

Only a few counts were recorded for this clonotype. The J gene is TRBJ1-1, the V gene TRBV7-9; 7 bases are a match to TRBD1. V lost 1 base to trimming and J lost 11 bases; unmatched junction nucleotides: 13. CDR1 and CDR2 from the germline V gene are SEHNR and FQNEAQ (reference sequence). This CDR3 spans 15 amino acids. The CDR3 DNA is TGTGCCAGCAGCTTAGAGGGCCAGGGGGGAGGAATGGCTTTCTTT. Its protein is CASSLEGQGGGMAFF.

CDR3 in DNA: TGTGCCAGCAGCTTTCATTTCGCTCCGGGGAGCCTTACCTACGAGCAGTACTTC. Translation: CASSFHFAPGSLTYEQYF. The V gene is TRBV7-2, the J gene TRBJ2-7, with D possibly being TRBD2 (5 bases). Trimming took off 3 bases at V and 2 bases at J, with 23 bases between the two ends. This CDR3 is 18 amino acids long. Germline CDR1 is SGHTA and CDR2 is FQGNSA.

V usage is TRBV29-1 and J usage is TRBJ2-5, with D possibly called TRBD1 or TRBD2 (5 bases each). The CDR3 has 12 amino acids. Germline V gives CDR1 SQVTM, CDR2 ANQGSEA. CDR3 residues: CSRQTNQETQYF. The DNA for the CDR3 is TGCAGTCGACAGACTAACCAAGAGACCCAGTACTTC. The full variable domain, in which reference TRBV29-1 and TRBJ2-5 provide the parts outside the CDR3, is SAVISQKPSRDICQRGTSLTIQCQVDSQVTMMFWYRQQPGQSLTLIATANQGSEATYESGFVIDKFPISRPNLTFSTLTVSNMSPEDSSIYLCSRQTNQETQYFGPGTRLLVL.

This clonotype was seen ten or more times. This chain joins TRBV12-3 or TRBV12-4 and TRBJ2-2, with 8 bases matching TRBD2. V shed 5 bases and J 3 bases; nucleotides not matched to a gene: 2. CDR3 length equals 14 residues. For the CDR3, the DNA is TGTGCCAGCAGTACCGGGGGGGACACCGGGGAGCTGTTTTTT. Its translation: CASSTGGDTGELFF.

This clonotype was detected many times. This chain uses TRBV7-9 with TRBJ1-2; no reliable D call. V was cut by 1 base and J by 2 bases, with 5 bases left in between. This CDR3 has 13 residues. CDR1 SEHNR and CDR2 FQNEAQ come from the germline V gene (reference sequence). CDR3: CASSLVPNYGYTF. The CDR3 DNA is TGTGCCAGCAGCTTAGTCCCAAACTATGGCTACACCTTC.

This clonotype has ten or more counts. The chain recombines TRBV29-1 with TRBJ2-5; the D gene is possibly TRBD1 (5 bases). Per germline, CDR1 SQVTM and CDR2 ANQGSEA. The CDR3 extends over 12 amino acids. V was shortened by 5 bases and J by 4 bases, with 11 bases between the two germline ends. The CDR3 DNA reads TGCAGCGTTCCAGGGAATATAGAGACCCAGTACTTC. Protein product: CSVPGNIETQYF. Full variable domain (missing parts from reference TRBV29-1 and TRBJ2-5): SAVISQKPSRDICQRGTSLTIQCQVDSQVTMMFWYRQQPGQSLTLIATANQGSEATYESGFVIDKFPISRPNLTFSTLTVSNMSPEDSSIYLCSVPGNIETQYFGPGTRLLVL.

The chain recombines TRBV6-1 with TRBJ2-3; perhaps D is TRBD1 or TRBD2 (5 bases each). The germline CDR1 and CDR2 sequences are MNHNS and SASEGT. This CDR3 contains 13 residues. V was shortened by 2 bases and J by 6 bases, with 9 bases between the two germline ends. The DNA of the CDR3 is TGTGCCAGCAGTGAACAGAGGGGTGATACGCAGTATTTT. This gives the protein CASSEQRGDTQYF.

V usage is TRBV12-3 or TRBV12-4 and J usage is TRBJ1-3; TRBD1 might be the D (6 bases). Between the trimmed V and J ends, which lost 5 bases and 4 bases, there was a span of 15 bases. The CDR3 totals 15 residues. CDR3 nucleotide sequence: TGTGCCAGCAGTAAAAGGGGGAGTTCCGGAAACACCATATATTTT. This sequence encodes CASSKRGSSGNTIYF.

This chain joins TRBV10-3 and TRBJ1-5; D is unclear. Trimming left V 2 bases short and J 7 bases short, with 15 bases between. Germline V gene sequence: CDR1 ENHRY, CDR2 SYGVKD. The CDR3 has 15 amino acids. The CDR3 DNA is TGTGCCATCAGTGAGGCCAGGTTAAGGGCCCAGCCCCAGCATTTT. Protein: CAISEARLRAQPQHF.

This clonotype appeared a few times. The J gene is TRBJ2-7, the V gene TRBV7-3, with 8 bases identical to TRBD2. The J call may be in error: the DNA end matches TRBJ2-1 better. Germline CDR1 is SGHTA and CDR2 is FQGTGA. This CDR3 comprises 14 residues. The CDR3 here is CASSFAGGWNEQFF. CDR3 bases: TGTGCCAGCAGCTTCGCGGGAGGATGGAATGAGCAGTTCTTC.

There are many counts of this clonotype. This chain connects TRBV5-8 to TRBJ1-5, with D possibly TRBD1 on 5 matching bases. This CDR3 is 14 amino acids long. CDR1 and CDR2 from the germline V gene are SGHTS and YDEGEE. V was shortened by 4 bases and J by 2 bases, with 10 bases between the two germline ends. CDR3 amino acids: CASSQRGRNQPQHF. The DNA of the CDR3 is TGTGCCAGCAGCCAAAGGGGACGCAATCAGCCCCAGCATTTT.

This clonotype was found many times. The chain joins TRBV13 to TRBJ1-1; D is uncertain. V dropped 2 bases and J dropped 1 base, with 11 bases sitting between them. The CDR3 sequence is 15 residues long. From germline, CDR1 is PRHDT and CDR2 FYEKMQ (reference sequence). DNA of the CDR3: TGTGCCAGCAGCTTACATTTCGCAGAGAACACTGAAGCTTTCTTT. This codes for CASSLHFAENTEAFF.

CDR3 bases: TGTGCCAGCAGGGGATATAGCGGGACAGGTACCCACGGGGAGCTGTTTTTT. Protein: CASRGYSGTGTHGELFF. The V gene is TRBV5-5, the J gene TRBJ2-2, with D possibly called TRBD1 or TRBD2 (8 bases each). The CDR3 totals 17 residues. The V and J ends lost 5 bases and 7 bases respectively, with 24 bases between them. Germline CDR1 and CDR2: SGHKS and YYEKEE (reference sequence).

Comment on this clonotype: A much larger clonotype is one base distant, so this may be a read error. The chain recombines TRBV19 with TRBJ1-2; tentative D call: TRBD1 (5 bases). In germline, CDR1 is LNHDA, CDR2 SQIVND (reference sequence). The CDR3 runs 16 residues. The CDR3 region is CASSRMVWQGVNGHTF. The CDR3 DNA reads as TGTGCCAGTAGTCGAATGGTATGGCAGGGCGTGAATGGCCACACCTTC.

This clonotype was seen many times. This chain joins TRBV25-1 and TRBJ1-1; D is uncertain. This CDR3 is 14 amino acids long. CDR1 and CDR2 (germline): MGHDK, SYGVNS. Trimming removed 8 bases from V and 6 bases from J, with 19 bases in between. The CDR3 coding sequence is TGTGCCAGCGGACTACATGCTGGAGTCGCTGAAGCTTTCTTT. It is translated as CASGLHAGVAEAFF.

Comments on this clonotype: The junction departs from germline at one end; a sequencing error may be responsible. The chain has TRBV6-5 and TRBJ2-7; D is unclear. This CDR3 comprises 12 residues. Germline lookup yields CDR1 MNHEY and CDR2 SVGAGI. CDR3 in amino acids: CASWSPSDEQYF. The CDR3 region has the DNA TGTGCCAGCTGGTCACCCTCCGACGAGCAGTACTTC.

Comment on this clonotype: A much larger clone lies one base from this, so it may be a read error. The genes are TRBV5-8 and TRBJ2-5, with D unclear. The CDR3 runs to 12 residues. Germline CDR1 reads SGHTS; CDR2 reads YDEGEE. Trimming stripped 5 bases from V and 7 bases from J, with 12 bases between. The CDR3 coding sequence is TGTGCCAGCAGGATAGTTGTGGGGACCCAGTACTTC. Protein sequence: CASRIVVGTQYF.

J is TRBJ2-7 and V is TRBV18; possibly TRBD1 for D (5 bases). From germline, CDR1 is KGHSH and CDR2 LQKENI. This CDR3 is built from 13 residues. Trimming removed 0 bases from V and 6 bases from J, with 9 bases in between. Here the CDR3 DNA reads TGTGCCAGCTCACCACCGGGCCAGGGCGAGCAGTACTTC. It is translated as CASSPPGQGEQYF.

The chain recombines TRBV6-1 with TRBJ1-1; no clear D gene. The CDR3 covers 15 residues. V dropped 1 base and J dropped 6 bases, with 15 bases sitting between them. The germline V gene encodes CDR1 MNHNS and CDR2 SASEGT. The CDR3 loop is CASSEVSWEEAEAFF. CDR3 nucleotides: TGTGCCAGCAGTGAAGTGTCGTGGGAGGAAGCTGAAGCTTTCTTT.

This clonotype was counted a few times. This rearrangement joins TRBV20-1 to TRBJ1-1; D uncertain. The V end lost 6 bases, the J end lost 0 bases, and 14 bases lay between the germline ends. The germline V gene has CDR1 DFQATT and CDR2 SNEGSKA (reference sequence). The CDR3 covers 14 residues. The CDR3 DNA sequence: TGCAGTGCCCTAGTCGCGGGGTTGAACACTGAAGCTTTCTTT. This encodes CSALVAGLNTEAFF.